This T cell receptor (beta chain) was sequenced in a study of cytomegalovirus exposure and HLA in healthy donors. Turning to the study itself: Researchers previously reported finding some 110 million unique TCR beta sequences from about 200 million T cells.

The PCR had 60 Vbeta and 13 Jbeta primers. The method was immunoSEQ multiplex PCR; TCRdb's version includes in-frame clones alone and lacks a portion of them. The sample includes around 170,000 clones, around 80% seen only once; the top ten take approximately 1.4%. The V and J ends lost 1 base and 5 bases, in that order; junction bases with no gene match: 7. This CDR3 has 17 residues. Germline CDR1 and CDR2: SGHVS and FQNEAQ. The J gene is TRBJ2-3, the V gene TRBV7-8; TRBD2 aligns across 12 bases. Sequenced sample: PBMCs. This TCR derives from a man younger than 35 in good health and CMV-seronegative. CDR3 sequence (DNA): TGTGCCAGCAGCTTAGGAAGACTAGCGGGAGTTCAAGATACGCAGTATTTT. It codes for CASSLGRLAGVQDTQYF.